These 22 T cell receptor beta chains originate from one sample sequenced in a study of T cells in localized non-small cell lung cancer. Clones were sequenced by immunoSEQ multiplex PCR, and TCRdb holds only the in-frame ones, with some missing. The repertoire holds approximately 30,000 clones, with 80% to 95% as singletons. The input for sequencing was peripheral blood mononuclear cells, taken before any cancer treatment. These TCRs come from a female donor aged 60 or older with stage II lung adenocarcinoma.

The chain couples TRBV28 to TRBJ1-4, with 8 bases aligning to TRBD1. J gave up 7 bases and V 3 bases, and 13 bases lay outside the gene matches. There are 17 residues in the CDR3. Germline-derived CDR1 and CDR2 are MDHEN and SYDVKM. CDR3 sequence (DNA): TGTGCCAGCAGTTTCCGATCGACAGGGGTCGGAGTTGAAAAACTGTTTTTT. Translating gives CASSFRSTGVGVEKLFF.

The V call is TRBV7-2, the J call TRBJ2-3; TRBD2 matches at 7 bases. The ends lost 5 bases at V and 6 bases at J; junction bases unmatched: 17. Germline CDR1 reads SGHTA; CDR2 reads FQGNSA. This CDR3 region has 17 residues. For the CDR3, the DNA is TGTGCCAGCAGCCCACGGGGGGTAGCGTACCCCAGGGATACGCAGTATTTT. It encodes CASSPRGVAYPRDTQYF.

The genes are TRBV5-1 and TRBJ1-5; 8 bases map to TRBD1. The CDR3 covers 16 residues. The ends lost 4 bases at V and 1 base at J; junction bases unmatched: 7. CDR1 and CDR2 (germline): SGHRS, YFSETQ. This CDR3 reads CASSISGGSSNQPQHF. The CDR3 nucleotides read TGCGCCAGCAGCATTTCAGGGGGCTCGAGCAATCAGCCCCAGCATTTT.

This chain's CDR3 is CASSVAGSYEQYF. The DNA for the CDR3 is TGTGCCAGCAGCGTAGCGGGATCCTACGAGCAGTACTTC. The chain recombines TRBV9 with TRBJ2-7, with D possibly being TRBD2 (5 bases). The CDR3 runs to 13 residues. V lost 0 bases and J lost 1, with 5 bases in between. In germline, CDR1 is SGDLS, CDR2 YYNGEE.

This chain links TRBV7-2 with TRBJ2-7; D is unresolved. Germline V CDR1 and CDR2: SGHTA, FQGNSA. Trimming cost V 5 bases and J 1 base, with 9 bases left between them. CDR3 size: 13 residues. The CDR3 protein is CASSTRFSYEQYF. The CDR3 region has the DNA TGTGCCAGCAGCACCCGATTTTCCTACGAGCAGTACTTC.

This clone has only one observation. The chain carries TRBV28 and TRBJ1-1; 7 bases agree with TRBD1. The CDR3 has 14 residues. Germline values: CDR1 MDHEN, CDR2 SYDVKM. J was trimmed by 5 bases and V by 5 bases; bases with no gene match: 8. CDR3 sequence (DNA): TGTGCCAGCAGTGCAGCGACAGGGCCGACTGAAGCTTTCTTT. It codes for CASSAATGPTEAFF.

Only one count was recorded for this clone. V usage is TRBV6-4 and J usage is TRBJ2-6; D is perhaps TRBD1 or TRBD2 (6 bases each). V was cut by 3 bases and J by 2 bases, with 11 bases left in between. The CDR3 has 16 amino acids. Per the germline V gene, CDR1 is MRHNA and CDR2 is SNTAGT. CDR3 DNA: TGTGCCAGCAGTGAATCGGGGGACACTGGGGCCAACGTCCTGACTTTC. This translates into CASSESGDTGANVLTF.

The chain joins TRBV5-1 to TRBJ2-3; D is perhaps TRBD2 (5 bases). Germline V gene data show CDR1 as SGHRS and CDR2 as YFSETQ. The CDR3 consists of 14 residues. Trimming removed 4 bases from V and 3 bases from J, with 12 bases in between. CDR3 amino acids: CASSRDSVTDTQYF. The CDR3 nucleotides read TGCGCCAGCAGCCGAGATAGCGTTACAGATACGCAGTATTTT.

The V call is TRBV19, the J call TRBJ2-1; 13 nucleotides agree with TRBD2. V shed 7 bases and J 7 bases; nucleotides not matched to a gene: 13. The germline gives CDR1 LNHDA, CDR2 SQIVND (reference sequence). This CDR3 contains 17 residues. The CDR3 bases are TGTGCCAGTACCCTTAAACCGGGACTAGCGGGGAATAATGAGCAGTTCTTC. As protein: CASTLKPGLAGNNEQFF.

The CDR3 coding sequence is TGTGCCAGCAGTTTCCTAACCGGGACTAGCGGGAGGGAGCAGTTCTTC. This gives the protein CASSFLTGTSGREQFF. The chain uses TRBV27 and TRBJ2-1; TRBD2 agrees at 15 bases. J was trimmed by 10 bases and V by 3 bases; bases with no gene match: 7. Germline V gene lookup returns CDR1 MNHEY and CDR2 SMNVEV (reference sequence). The CDR3 has 16 residues.

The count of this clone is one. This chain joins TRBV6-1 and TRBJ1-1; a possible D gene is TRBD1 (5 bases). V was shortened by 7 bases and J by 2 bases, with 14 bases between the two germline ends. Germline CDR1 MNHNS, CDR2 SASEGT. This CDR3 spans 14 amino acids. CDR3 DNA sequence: TGTGCCAGCACCCCACAAAGGGGAAACACTGAAGCTTTCTTT. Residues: CASTPQRGNTEAFF.

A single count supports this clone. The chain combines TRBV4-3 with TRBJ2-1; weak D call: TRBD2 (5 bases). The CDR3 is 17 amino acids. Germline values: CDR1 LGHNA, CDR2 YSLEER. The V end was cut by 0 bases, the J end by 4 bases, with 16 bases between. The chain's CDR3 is CASSQDFNVREYNEQFF. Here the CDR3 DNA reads TGCGCCAGCAGCCAAGACTTCAACGTACGGGAATACAATGAGCAGTTCTTC.

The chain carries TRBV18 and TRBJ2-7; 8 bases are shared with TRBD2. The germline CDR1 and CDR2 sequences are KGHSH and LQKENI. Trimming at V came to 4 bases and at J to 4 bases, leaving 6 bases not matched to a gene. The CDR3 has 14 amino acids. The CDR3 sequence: CASSRGPGGYEQYF. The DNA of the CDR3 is TGTGCCAGCTCACGGGGCCCGGGAGGGTACGAGCAGTACTTC.

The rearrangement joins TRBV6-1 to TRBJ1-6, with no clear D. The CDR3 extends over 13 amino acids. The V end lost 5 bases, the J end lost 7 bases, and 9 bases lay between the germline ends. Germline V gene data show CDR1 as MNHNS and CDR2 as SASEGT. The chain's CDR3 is CASSLTENSPLHF. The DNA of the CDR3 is TGTGCCAGCAGTCTTACAGAGAATTCACCCCTCCACTTT.

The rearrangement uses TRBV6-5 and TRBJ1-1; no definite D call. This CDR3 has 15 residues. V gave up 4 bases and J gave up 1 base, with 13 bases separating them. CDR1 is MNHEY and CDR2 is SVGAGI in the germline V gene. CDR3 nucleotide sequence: TGTGCCAGCAGTTCTATAGGGCGGTCGAACACTGAAGCTTTCTTT. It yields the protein CASSSIGRSNTEAFF.

The CDR3 is CASSLGTGSSGELFF. The CDR3 coding sequence is TGTGCCAGCAGCTTAGGGACAGGGTCTTCCGGGGAGCTGTTTTTT. The chain is built from TRBV7-6 and TRBJ2-2, with 8 positions matching TRBD1. V lost 1 base to trimming and J lost 6 bases; unmatched junction nucleotides: 4. The CDR3 runs to 15 residues. The germline V gene has CDR1 SGHVS and CDR2 FNYEAQ.

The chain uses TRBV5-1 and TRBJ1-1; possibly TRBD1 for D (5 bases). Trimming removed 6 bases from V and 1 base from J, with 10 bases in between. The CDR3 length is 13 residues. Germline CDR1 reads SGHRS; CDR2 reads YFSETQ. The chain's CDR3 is CASNLGGNTEAFF. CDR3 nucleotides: TGCGCCAGCAATCTGGGGGGGAACACTGAAGCTTTCTTT.

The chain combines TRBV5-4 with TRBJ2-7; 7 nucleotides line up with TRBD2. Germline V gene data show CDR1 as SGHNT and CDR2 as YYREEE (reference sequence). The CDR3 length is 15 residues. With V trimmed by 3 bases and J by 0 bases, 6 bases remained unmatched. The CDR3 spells CASSSERGSSYEQYF. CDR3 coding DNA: TGTGCCAGCAGCTCGGAGCGGGGCAGCTCCTACGAGCAGTACTTC.

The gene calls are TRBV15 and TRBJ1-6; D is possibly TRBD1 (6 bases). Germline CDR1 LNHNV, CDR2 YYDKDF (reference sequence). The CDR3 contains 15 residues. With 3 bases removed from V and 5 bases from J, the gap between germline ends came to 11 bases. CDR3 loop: CATSSSHRDNSPLHF. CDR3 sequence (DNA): TGTGCCACCAGCAGTTCGCACAGGGATAATTCACCCCTCCACTTT.

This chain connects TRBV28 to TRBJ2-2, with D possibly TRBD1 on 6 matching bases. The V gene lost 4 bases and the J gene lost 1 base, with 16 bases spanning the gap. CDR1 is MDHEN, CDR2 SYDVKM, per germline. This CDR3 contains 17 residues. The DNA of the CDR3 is TGTGCCAGCAGTTATCCGACAGGCCGCATGAACACCGGGGAGCTGTTTTTT. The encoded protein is CASSYPTGRMNTGELFF. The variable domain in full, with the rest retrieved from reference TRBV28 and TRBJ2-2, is DVKVTQSSRYLVKRTGEKVFLECVQDMDHENMFWYRQDPGLGLRLIYFSYDVKMKEKGDIPEGYSVSREKKERFSLILESASTNQTSMYLCASSYPTGRMNTGELFFGEGSRLTVL.

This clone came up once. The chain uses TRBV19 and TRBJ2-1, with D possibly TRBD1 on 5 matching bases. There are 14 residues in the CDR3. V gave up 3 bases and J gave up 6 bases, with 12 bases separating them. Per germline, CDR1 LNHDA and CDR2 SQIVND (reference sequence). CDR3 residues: CASSIRVGFNEQFF. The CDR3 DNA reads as TGTGCCAGTAGTATCAGGGTGGGGTTCAATGAGCAGTTCTTC.

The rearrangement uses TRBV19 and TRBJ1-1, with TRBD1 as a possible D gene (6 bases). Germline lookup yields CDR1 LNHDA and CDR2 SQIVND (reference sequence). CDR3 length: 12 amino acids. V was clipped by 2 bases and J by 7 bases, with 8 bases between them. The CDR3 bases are TGTGCCAGTAGTATACTGGACAGTGAAGCTTTCTTT. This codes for CASSILDSEAFF.